These 25 T cell receptor beta chains originate from one sample sequenced in a study of post-analysis software for immune sequencing data. Study outcomes and limitations: Controls showed lower frequencies than patients for roughly five TRBV segments, and TRBV5-6, TRBV5-1 and TRBV20-1 were among these.

Unique molecular identifiers featured in each of the TCR beta cDNA libraries. TCRdb passed the PCR reads through MiXCR, listing each CDR3 protein once. This table holds approximately 630,000 distinct CDR3 sequences, roughly three fifths found once. For these receptors, no antigen is known. The specimen was blood. These TCRs come from a girl aged 2-9 years with multiple sclerosis.

The chain has TRBV2 and TRBJ2-6; 7 positions agree with TRBD1. V lost 4 bases, J lost 4 bases, and 4 bases stayed unmatched. CDR3 size: 15 residues. CDR1 is SNHLY, CDR2 FYNNEI, per germline. The CDR3 protein is CASSARGLGANVLTF. The CDR3 DNA reads as TGTGCCAGCAGTGCGAGGGGGCTGGGGGCCAACGTCCTGACTTTC.

The chain uses TRBV29-1 and TRBJ2-2; D gene ambiguous. V lost 4 bases to trimming and J lost 8 bases, with 17 bases between them. This CDR3 spans 14 amino acids. Germline V lookup: CDR1 SQVTM, CDR2 ANQGSEA. CDR3 DNA sequence: TGCAGCGTTGGGGATGTTGTTTTCGCTGGGGAGCTGTTTTTT. Its translation is CSVGDVVFAGELFF.

The chain couples TRBV2 to TRBJ2-1; weak D call: TRBD1 (5 bases). Per germline, CDR1 SNHLY and CDR2 FYNNEI. V lost 4 bases and J 3 bases, leaving 10 bases between the germline ends. The CDR3 has 14 amino acids. CDR3: CASSVNRGYNEQFF. For the CDR3, the DNA is TGTGCCAGCAGTGTTAATAGGGGCTACAATGAGCAGTTCTTC.

This rearrangement joins TRBV20-1 to TRBJ2-3; tentative D call: TRBD1 (5 bases). Germline CDR1 DFQATT, CDR2 SNEGSKA (reference sequence). The ends were cut back, 1 base at V and 2 bases at J, with 10 bases in the middle. This CDR3 region has 14 residues. CDR3 amino acids: CSARAHRITDTQYF. CDR3 bases: TGCAGTGCTAGAGCACACAGGATCACAGATACGCAGTATTTT.

The chain links TRBV29-1 to TRBJ2-5; TRBD1 matches at 7 bases. From germline, CDR1 is SQVTM and CDR2 ANQGSEA. This CDR3 spans 13 amino acids. After removal of 6 bases from V and 2 bases from J, the junction contained 6 bases not matched to a gene. The CDR3 sequence is CSVWGTEQETQYF. Here the CDR3 DNA reads TGCAGCGTGTGGGGGACAGAGCAAGAGACCCAGTACTTC.

The CDR3: CAISEGLAVYNEQFF. The DNA of the CDR3 is TGTGCCATCAGTGAGGGACTAGCGGTATACAATGAGCAGTTCTTC. The chain uses TRBV10-3 and TRBJ2-1; 10 bases agree with TRBD2. J gave up 4 bases and V 2 bases, and 2 bases lay outside the gene matches. CDR3 length: 15 amino acids. The germline gives CDR1 ENHRY, CDR2 SYGVKD.

The gene calls are TRBV12-5 and TRBJ2-1, with TRBD1 identical over 8 bases. V lost 6 bases and J lost 1; bases outside the gene matches: 2. Germline V gene lookup returns CDR1 LGHNT and CDR2 FRNRAP. The CDR3 covers 14 residues. The chain's CDR3 is CASGGQVSYNEQFF. CDR3 bases: TGTGCTAGTGGGGGACAGGTTTCCTACAATGAGCAGTTCTTC. The full variable domain, with the rest looked up from reference TRBV12-5 and TRBJ2-1, is DARVTQTPRHKVTEMGQEVTMRCQPILGHNTVFWYRQTMMQGLELLAYFRNRAPLDDSGMPKDRFSAEMPDATLATLKIQPSEPRDSAVYFCASGGQVSYNEQFFGPGTRLTVL.

This rearrangement joins TRBV11-2 to TRBJ2-3; 7 bases line up with TRBD1. CDR3 length: 13 residues. Losses at the gene ends were 5 bases for V and 9 bases for J; bases not matched to a gene: 8. Germline V lookup: CDR1 SGHAT, CDR2 FQNNGV. Written as DNA, the CDR3 is TGTGCCAGCAGCCCGCCGACAGGGTACACGCAGTATTTT. It is translated as CASSPPTGYTQYF.

This clonotype has a handful of counts. The chain combines TRBV20-1 with TRBJ2-7; D may be TRBD1 or TRBD2 (5 bases each). The CDR3 is 16 amino acids. Per germline, CDR1 DFQATT and CDR2 SNEGSKA (reference sequence). The V and J ends lost 5 bases and 5 bases respectively, with 25 bases between them. The DNA of the CDR3 is TGCAGTGCTTCCCCCCTGGGATGGGGGAACTTCAACGAGCAGTACTTC. This translates into CSASPLGWGNFNEQYF.

The genes are TRBV6-6 and TRBJ1-3; D possibly corresponds to TRBD1 (5 bases). Germline CDR1 reads MNHNY; CDR2 reads SVGAGI (reference sequence). Trimming removed 11 bases at V and 5 bases at J, with 16 bases between. This CDR3 spans 13 amino acids. CDR3 nucleotide sequence: TGTGCCTCCAGAGGCAGGGATCGAAACACCATATATTTT. This gives the protein CASRGRDRNTIYF.

The genes are TRBV6-2 or TRBV6-3 and TRBJ1-2, with a possible D match to TRBD1 (5 bases). Germline CDR1 and CDR2: MNHEY and SVGEGT. The V gene lost 0 bases and the J gene lost 2 bases, with 10 bases spanning the gap. The CDR3 has 15 amino acids. The CDR3 protein is CASSYSTEPNYGYTF. The CDR3 nucleotides read TGTGCCAGCAGTTACTCGACAGAGCCAAACTATGGCTACACCTTC.

V is TRBV6-5 and J is TRBJ2-3; 10 bases map to TRBD2. In germline, CDR1 is MNHEY, CDR2 SVGAGI. V shed 6 bases, J shed 4 bases, and the junction held 7 bases outside the gene matches. The CDR3 totals 15 residues. CDR3 loop: CASRTSGGAPDTQYF. The DNA for the CDR3 is TGTGCCAGCAGGACCAGCGGGGGGGCTCCAGATACGCAGTATTTT.

This chain uses TRBV20-1 with TRBJ2-7, with TRBD2 matching 12 bases. Germline V gene sequence: CDR1 DFQATT, CDR2 SNEGSKA (reference sequence). With V trimmed by 3 bases and J by 2 bases, 5 bases remained unmatched. The CDR3 extends over 15 amino acids. Written as DNA, the CDR3 is TGCAGTGCTAGGAGGCTAGCGGGAGGGCCCTACGAGCAGTACTTC. It is translated as CSARRLAGGPYEQYF.

This clonotype occurred a few times. The V gene is TRBV27, the J gene TRBJ2-4, with D perhaps matching TRBD1 (5 bases). The CDR3 has 19 amino acids. V was cut by 3 bases and J by 0 bases, with 21 bases left in between. CDR1 is MNHEY, CDR2 SMNVEV, per germline (reference sequence). CDR3 amino acids: CASSLPPPTVHLAKNIQYF. The CDR3 bases are TGTGCCAGCAGTTTGCCCCCCCCGACAGTTCACCTAGCCAAAAACATTCAGTACTTC.

This clonotype was counted a few times. The chain combines TRBV6-5 with TRBJ2-7, with D perhaps matching TRBD1 (5 bases). This CDR3 contains 16 residues. From germline, CDR1 is MNHEY and CDR2 SVGAGI. V gave up 1 base and J gave up 6 bases, with 19 bases separating them. The CDR3 spells CASSYLGPTKTGEQYF. CDR3 DNA: TGTGCCAGCAGTTACTTGGGGCCCACAAAAACGGGCGAGCAGTACTTC.

The chain recombines TRBV6-6 with TRBJ2-1, with D possibly being TRBD1 (5 bases). This CDR3 has 13 amino acids. Trimming pared 2 bases from V and 8 bases from J, leaving 10 bases between. Per germline, CDR1 MNHNY and CDR2 SVGAGI (reference sequence). The CDR3 DNA sequence: TGTGCCAGCAGTTACAACCTAGGGGATGAGCAGTTCTTC. Amino acids: CASSYNLGDEQFF.

The gene calls are TRBV6-2 or TRBV6-3 and TRBJ2-1, with 9 bases that match TRBD2. Germline CDR1 and CDR2: MNHEY and SVGEGT. The CDR3 is 14 residues long. After removal of 3 bases from V and 11 bases from J, the junction contained 8 bases not matched to a gene. As DNA, the CDR3 is TGTGCCAGCAGTTATTCGCGGGGGGGCCTTCAGCAGTTCTTC. Encoded protein: CASSYSRGGLQQFF.

The rearrangement joins TRBV29-1 to TRBJ2-5; D is possibly TRBD1 (5 bases). V was cut by 7 bases and J by 3 bases, with 18 bases left in between. The CDR3 loop spans 14 amino acids. From germline, CDR1 is SQVTM and CDR2 ANQGSEA. The DNA for the CDR3 is TGCAGCGCCCGAGATCCCGACAGAGAAGAGACCCAGTACTTC. Amino acids: CSARDPDREETQYF.

This clonotype has just a few counts. The chain employs TRBV6-5 and TRBJ1-2; maybe TRBD1 (6 bases). V lost 4 bases and J 3 bases, leaving 12 bases between the germline ends. Germline V CDR1 and CDR2: MNHEY, SVGAGI. The CDR3 runs to 14 residues. This CDR3 is CASSSGDGYYGYTF. The CDR3 DNA reads as TGTGCCAGCAGTTCAGGGGATGGGTACTATGGCTACACCTTC.

V usage is TRBV2 and J usage is TRBJ1-6; 7 bases agree with TRBD1. With 2 bases clipped from V and 6 bases from J, the junction kept 1 base outside the gene matches. The germline V gene has CDR1 SNHLY and CDR2 FYNNEI. This CDR3 is built from 14 residues. The CDR3 bases are TGTGCCAGCAGTGAAAGGGGGCTTAATTCACCCCTCCACTTT. Protein product: CASSERGLNSPLHF.

There are many counts of this clonotype. The chain joins TRBV6-6 to TRBJ2-5; TRBD1 aligns across 10 bases. Looked up from germline, CDR1 is MNHNY and CDR2 is SVGAGI (reference sequence). V lost 6 bases to trimming and J lost 4 bases; unmatched junction nucleotides: 5. The CDR3 sequence is 14 residues long. This chain's CDR3 is CASSPTGGGETQYF. The CDR3 DNA follows: TGTGCCAGCAGCCCGACAGGGGGCGGAGAGACCCAGTACTTC.

This chain uses TRBV12-3 or TRBV12-4 with TRBJ2-1, with 9 bases aligning to TRBD1. The CDR3 is made up of 15 amino acids. Germline trimming cut 1 base from V and 2 bases from J; bases unmatched to any gene: 0. The CDR3 sequence is CASSLGTGAYNEQFF. CDR3 nucleotide sequence: TGTGCCAGCAGTTTAGGGACAGGGGCCTACAATGAGCAGTTCTTC.

Turning to this clonotype: The junction departs from the called germline gene at one end, perhaps through a read error. The chain joins TRBV2 to TRBJ2-1, with D hard to call. Germline V gene lookup returns CDR1 SNHLY and CDR2 FYNNEI. The CDR3 is 14 residues long. The CDR3 DNA reads as TGTGCCAGCAGTGAAGGATACTCCTACAATGAGCGGTTCTTC. Translation: CASSEGYSYNERFF.

This chain uses TRBV20-1 with TRBJ2-3; D may be TRBD2 (5 bases). The CDR3 covers 13 residues. Germline V gene data show CDR1 as DFQATT and CDR2 as SNEGSKA (reference sequence). V lost 3 bases and J lost 0, with 7 bases in between. CDR3 DNA sequence: TGCAGTGCTAGTAGCGTTAGCACAGATACGCAGTATTTT. It translates to CSASSVSTDTQYF.

The chain links TRBV12-3 or TRBV12-4 to TRBJ2-5; no reliable D call. This CDR3 has 17 residues. V lost 5 bases and J 2 bases, leaving 21 bases between the germline ends. The CDR3 loop reads CASSPPLSLTPQETQYF. CDR3 nucleotide sequence: TGTGCCAGCAGTCCCCCGTTGAGTTTAACACCACAAGAGACCCAGTACTTC.